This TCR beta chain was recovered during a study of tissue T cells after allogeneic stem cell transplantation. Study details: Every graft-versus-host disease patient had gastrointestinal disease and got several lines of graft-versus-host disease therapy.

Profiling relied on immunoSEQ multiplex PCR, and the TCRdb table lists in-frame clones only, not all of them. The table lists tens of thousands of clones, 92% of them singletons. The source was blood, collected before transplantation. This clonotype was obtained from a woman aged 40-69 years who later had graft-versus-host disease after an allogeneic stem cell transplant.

CDR3 nucleotides: TGCGCCAGCAGCCTGAGCGGGATTACCGGCACAGATACGCAGTATTTT. Its translation is CASSLSGITGTDTQYF. The gene calls are TRBV5-1 and TRBJ2-3, with 7 bases lining up with TRBD2. V lost 4 bases to trimming and J lost 1 base; unmatched junction nucleotides: 9. The CDR3 runs 16 residues. In germline, CDR1 is SGHRS, CDR2 YFSETQ.